Sequencing of this T cell receptor beta chain was carried out in a study of lung T cells in sarcoidosis with Löfgren's syndrome. From the reads, TCRdb called clonotypes with MiXCR, one entry per CDR3 protein. The sample lists roughly 900 distinct CDR3 sequences, under 30% occurring once. CDR3 length equals 14 residues. V lost 8 bases to trimming and J lost 5 bases, with 18 bases between them. This clonotype rates as medium-sized. This receptor was obtained from a human donor with sarcoidosis (Löfgren's syndrome or another form), or a control subject (not recorded which). The rearrangement joins TRBV12-3 or TRBV12-4 to TRBJ2-5; D uncertain. Sequences were obtained from CD4+ T cells from bronchoalveolar lavage fluid. The CDR3 here is CASGRTIGGETQYF. For the CDR3, the DNA is TGTGCCAGCGGTAGGACCATCGGTGGCGAGACCCAGTACTTC.